The T cell receptor beta chain under discussion was sequenced for a study of cytomegalovirus exposure and HLA in healthy donors. A multiplex PCR was run with 60 Vbeta primers and 13 Jbeta primers. TCRdb's copy holds only in-frame clones and misses some; the assay was immunoSEQ multiplex PCR. The repertoire table contains about 120,000 clones. The study's findings and limits: One variant, a missense change in DCLRE1C, was linked in a later analysis to TCR beta V- and J-gene trimming.

Concerning this clone itself: Its antigen remains unknown.

The CDR3 loop spans 15 amino acids. Germline CDR1 and CDR2: LGHNA and YSLEER. Losses at the gene ends were 4 bases for V and 4 bases for J; bases not matched to a gene: 4. The sequence derives from a man between 18 and 35 years old in good health and CMV-seronegative. Material for sequencing was PBMCs. The chain carries TRBV4-3 and TRBJ2-1, with 10 bases aligning to TRBD1. The CDR3 region has the DNA TGCGCCAGCAGCCTCAGACAGGGGGCTTACAATGAGCAGTTCTTC. This sequence encodes CASSLRQGAYNEQFF.